A selection of T cell receptor beta chains follows, all from one sample in a study of blood T cell repertoires in COVID-19. Some clones are missing from TCRdb's copy, which holds only in-frame ones; the method was immunoSEQ multiplex PCR. The sample lists 15,000 to 20,000 clones; about 87% were seen once. The sequencing sample was made of peripheral blood. These receptors all stem from a human donor in a cohort sampled during active COVID-19. The conserved cysteine and the conserved F or W are not part of the CDR3 here.

TRBV29-1 11 SVRDYSSYEQY
TRBV5-6 13 ASSGAGGLPDTQY
TRBV11-2 12 ASSLGTAYNEQF
TRBV7-3 12 ASSSRTANYGYT
TRBV29-1 12 SAGSGLQPREQY
TRBV21-1 16 ASSTRKGLAGVRTTQY
TRBV14 13 ASSHLGTGKNIQY
TRBV2 12 ASREGYANSPLH
TRBV3-1/TRBV3-2 13 ASSQDKTGSSPLH
TRBV7-2 15 ASSLSSGGPVSYEQY
TRBV27 10 ASSRAGMKQY
TRBV5-1 12 ASSFGGDGNTIY
TRBV18 12 ASSPKASGEKLF
TRBV7-2 14 ASSLGIARVGDTQY
TRBV29-1 11 SVDTGAPDGYT
TRBV29-1 12 SVEDSKGNYGYT
TRBV11-1 12 ASSDRDINSPLH
TRBV29-1 10 SVGQGPEKLF
TRBV12-3/TRBV12-4 10 ASSLAPSGAF
TRBV19 14 ASSPQSTGLGYGYT
TRBV30 10 AAGGLNSPLH
TRBV5-1 13 ASSLVAAADSPLH
TRBV10-3 9 AIGGGTEAF
TRBV2 11 ASSGQFYTEAF
TRBV10-3 12 AIRGDSLNQPQH
TRBV7-2 12 ASSANRGPHEQY
TRBV5-4 11 ASTLPGVTEAF
TRBV30 12 AWTAGTYGNTIY
TRBV3-1/TRBV3-2 12 ASSEVGAGEGQY
TRBV20-1 10 SASRLDYEQY
TRBV6-5 13 ASNMGTGLNYGYT